This TCR beta chain was retrieved from a study of T cells after yellow fever vaccination. Overall study context: SMART-Seq v4 Ultra Low Input served to prepare low-cell-number fractions.

Each CDR3 protein is one row after TCRdb ran MiXCR on the 5' RACE reads. This table has around 590,000 distinct CDR3 sequences, approximately 13% appearing once. This clonotype was detected only a few times. The CDR3 has 18 residues. Germline lookup yields CDR1 SGHVS and CDR2 FNYEAQ. Trimming took 0 bases from V and 3 from J; bases not matched to a gene: 10. The material sequenced was PBMCs, taken on the day of the yellow fever booster vaccination. This sequence was found in a man aged 25-45 years who received the YFV17D yellow fever vaccine. The gene calls are TRBV7-6 and TRBJ2-3; 9 bases map to TRBD2. Here the CDR3 DNA reads TGTGCCAGCAGCTTAGCGAAGAGTAGCGGGAGAGGAACAGATACGCAGTATTTT. Its protein product is CASSLAKSSGRGTDTQYF.